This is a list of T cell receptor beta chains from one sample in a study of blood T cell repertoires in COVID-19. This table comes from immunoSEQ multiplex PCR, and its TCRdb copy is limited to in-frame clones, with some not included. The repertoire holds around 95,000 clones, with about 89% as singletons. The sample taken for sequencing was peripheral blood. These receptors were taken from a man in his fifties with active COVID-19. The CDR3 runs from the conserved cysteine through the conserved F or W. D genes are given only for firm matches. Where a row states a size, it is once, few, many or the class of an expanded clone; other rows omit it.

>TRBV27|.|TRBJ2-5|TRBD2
TGTGCCAGCTGCCCCCGGACTAGCTCACTGGCAGAGACCCAGTACTTC
CASCPRTSSLAETQYF
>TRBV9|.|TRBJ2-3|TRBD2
TGTGCCAGCAGCGCCAAGGGACTAGCGGGAGGGGATACGCAGTATTTT
CASSAKGLAGGDTQYF
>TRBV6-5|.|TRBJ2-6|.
TGTGCCAGCAGCCTCACAGGGTTAGGGGCCAACGTCCTGACTTTC
CASSLTGLGANVLTF
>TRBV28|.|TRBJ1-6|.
TGTGCCAGCAGTTTCGACTCCCCTTGGGAGAATTCACCCCTCCACTTT
CASSFDSPWENSPLHF
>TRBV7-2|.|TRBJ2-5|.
TGTGCCAGCAGCTTAACTCATTACCAAGAGACCCAGTACTTC
CASSLTHYQETQYF
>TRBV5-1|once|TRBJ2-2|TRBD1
TGCGCCAGCAAGGTGGCAGGGGGCACCGGGGAGCTGTTTTTT
CASKVAGGTGELFF
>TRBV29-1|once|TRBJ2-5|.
TGCAGCGTGGAGGGGCAGGTCCAAGAGACCCAGTACTTC
CSVEGQVQETQYF
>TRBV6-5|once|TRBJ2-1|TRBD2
TGTGCCAGCAGCAAAAAGCGGGAAATCAATGAGCAGTTCTTC
CASSKKREINEQFF
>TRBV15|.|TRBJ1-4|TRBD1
TGTGCCACCAGCAGGACAGGGCCCGCTGAAAAACTGTTTTTT
CATSRTGPAEKLFF
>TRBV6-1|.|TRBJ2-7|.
TGTGCCAGCAGTGAAGGGGACATCTCCTACGAGCAGTACTTC
CASSEGDISYEQYF
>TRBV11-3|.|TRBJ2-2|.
TGTGCCAGCAGCCCCGGAGCCGGGGAGCTGTTTTTT
CASSPGAGELFF
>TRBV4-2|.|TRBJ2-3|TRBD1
TGTGCCAGCAGCCCCGCCTGGACAGGACCTAGCACAGATACGCAGTATTTT
CASSPAWTGPSTDTQYF
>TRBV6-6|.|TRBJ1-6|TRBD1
TGTGCCAGCAGTCTTTCCGGACAGGGTATTGGAGGAGTACCCCTCCACTTT
CASSLSGQGIGGVPLHF
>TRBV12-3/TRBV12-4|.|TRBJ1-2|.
TGTGCCAGCAGTTTTTCCCAGGGAGGCGGCTACACCTTC
CASSFSQGGGYTF
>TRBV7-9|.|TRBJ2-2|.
TGTGCCAGCAGCCCATCCAACACCGGGGAGCTGTTTTTT
CASSPSNTGELFF
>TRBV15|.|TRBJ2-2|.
TGTGCCACCAGCAGGCGGGGCCCACCGAACACCGGGGAGCTGTTTTTT
CATSRRGPPNTGELFF
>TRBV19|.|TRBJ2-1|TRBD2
TGTGCCAGTAGTATGGGTCTAGCGGGAGGTGAAGAGCAGTTCTTC
CASSMGLAGGEEQFF
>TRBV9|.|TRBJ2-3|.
TGTGCCAGCAGCGTAGCTTTGGGGGGTAGCACAGATACGCAGTATTTT
CASSVALGGSTDTQYF
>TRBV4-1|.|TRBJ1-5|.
TGCGCCAGCAGCCAAGAGGGGGGGGCAGGGACATTAGTGATGCCCCAGCATTTT
CASSQEGGAGTLVMPQHF
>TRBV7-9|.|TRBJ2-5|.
TGTGCCAGCAGCTTTCTGGCGGGGGCCGAAGAGACCCAGTACTTC
CASSFLAGAEETQYF
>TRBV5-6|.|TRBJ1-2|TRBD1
TGTGCCAGCAGCTTGGTCGGACAGGTAAACTTC
CASSLVGQVNF
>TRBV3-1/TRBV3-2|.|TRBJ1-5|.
TGTGCCAGCAGCTATAGAGAGCAGCCCCAGCATTTT
CASSYREQPQHF
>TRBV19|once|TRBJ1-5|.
TGTGCCAGTAGTAACAGGGCGGACGCAAGCAATCAGCCCCAGCATTTT
CASSNRADASNQPQHF
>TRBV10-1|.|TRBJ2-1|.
TGCGCCAGCAGTGAGTCAGAGACAGCAATTTACAATGAGCAGTTCTTC
CASSESETAIYNEQFF
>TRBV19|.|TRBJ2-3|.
TGTGCCAGTACCCACGCGTCCCAAGATACGCAGTATTTT
CASTHASQDTQYF
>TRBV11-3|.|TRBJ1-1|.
TGTGCCAGCAGCCGTCAGGGGCGTACTGAAGCTTTCTTT
CASSRQGRTEAFF
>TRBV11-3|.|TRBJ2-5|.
TGTGCCAGCAGCTTGGGGGGGCCCCTAGAGACCCAGTACTTC
CASSLGGPLETQYF
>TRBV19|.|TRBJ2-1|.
TGTGCCAGTAGTATAGTCGGCCAGGGTCTACGAGACAATGAGCAGTTCTTC
CASSIVGQGLRDNEQFF
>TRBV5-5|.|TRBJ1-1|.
TGTGCCAGCAGCTTCCTACAGGGTGGTACTGAAGCTTTCTTT
CASSFLQGGTEAFF
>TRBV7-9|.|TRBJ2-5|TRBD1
TGTGCCAGCAGCCGCCGGGGACAGCTACAAGAGACCCAGTACTTC
CASSRRGQLQETQYF
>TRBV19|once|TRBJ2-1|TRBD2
TGTGCCAGTAGACGGGAGGGCCAAGATGAGCAGTTCTTC
CASRREGQDEQFF
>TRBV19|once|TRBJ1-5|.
TGTGCCAGTAGCCCCGTCTCCGGAGGCAATCAGCCCCAGCATTTT
CASSPVSGGNQPQHF
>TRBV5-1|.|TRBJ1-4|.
TGCGCCAGCAGCCTGACGGGAGCAACTAATGAAAAACTGTTTTTT
CASSLTGATNEKLFF
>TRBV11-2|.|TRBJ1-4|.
TGTGCCAGCAGCTTGAGGTTCACAACTAATGAAAAACTGTTTTTT
CASSLRFTTNEKLFF
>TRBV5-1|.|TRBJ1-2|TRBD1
TGCGCCAGCAGCTCGGGACAGGGCTATGGCTACACCTTC
CASSSGQGYGYTF
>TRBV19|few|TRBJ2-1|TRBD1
TGTGCCAGTAGTTCGGACAGGGGGCGGGCCGGTCAGTGGTTCTTC
CASSSDRGRAGQWFF